The entry below describes one T cell receptor beta chain. The antigen is unknown. This entry comes from a study of a mutant IDH1 vaccine in newly diagnosed glioma. Study-level information: Vaccines were first given 4-6 weeks after radiotherapy alone, or with temozolomide cycles.

Method: immunoSEQ multiplex PCR; TCRdb's copy keeps in-frame clones and lacks some. The table records approximately 50,000 clones, approximately 80% of them present only once. General study findings and limits: Immune responses induced by vaccination arose in just under 95% of the patients.

Time point in this sample: week 35, safety follow-up. Topical imiquimod accompanied each vaccine dose, which consisted of 300 ug of mutant IDH1 20-mer peptide. Across weeks 1, 3, 5, 7, 11, 15, 19 and 23, patients received a vaccination each time, eight in all. The donor cohort comprised cases of new WHO grade 3 or 4 IDH1-mutant, ATRX-lost astrocytoma. Germline CDR1 reads SQVTM; CDR2 reads ANQGSEA. J lost 1 base, V lost 4 bases, and 5 bases had no gene match. There are 15 residues in the CDR3. The sequencing here drew on PBMCs, taken from a glioma patient whose treatment included an IDH1 peptide vaccine. V and J are TRBV29-1 and TRBJ2-1; TRBD2 agrees at 9 bases. The receptor was derived from a man aged 40-50 years with glioma. In nucleotides, the CDR3 is TGCAGCGTTGTTCGCGGGGGGGCGTCCTACAATGAGCAGTTCTTC. This encodes CSVVRGGASYNEQFF.